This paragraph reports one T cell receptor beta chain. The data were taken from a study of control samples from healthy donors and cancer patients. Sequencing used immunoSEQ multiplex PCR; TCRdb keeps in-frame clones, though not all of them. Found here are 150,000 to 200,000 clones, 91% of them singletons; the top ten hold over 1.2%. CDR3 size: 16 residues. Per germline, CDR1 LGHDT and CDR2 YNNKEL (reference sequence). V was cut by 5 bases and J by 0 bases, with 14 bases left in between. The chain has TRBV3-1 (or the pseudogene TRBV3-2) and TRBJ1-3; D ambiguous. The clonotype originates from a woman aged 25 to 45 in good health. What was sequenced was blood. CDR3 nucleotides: TGTGCCAGCAGCTCGCCCACAGCGATCTCTGGAAACACCATATATTTT. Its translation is CASSSPTAISGNTIYF.